This is a list of T cell receptor beta chains from one sample in a study of a mutant IDH1 vaccine in newly diagnosed glioma. Data came from immunoSEQ multiplex PCR; TCRdb stores just in-frame clones and leaves some out. Of tens of thousands of clones listed, about four fifths were seen once; the top ten hold approximately 4.5%. This material consisted of peripheral blood mononuclear cells (PBMCs), taken from a glioma patient treated with radiotherapy, temozolomide or both. Receptors were obtained from a woman aged 18-29 years with glioma. Some clones in this sample may be carry-over from other donors' samples. Each CDR3 is given with its conserved first and last residue. A D gene is named only where the DNA matches it firmly. Rows may omit the clone size; those that give it use once, few, many or a size class.

v_call	cdr3_length	j_call	d_call	clone_size	cdr3_nt	cdr3_aa
TRBV4-3	15	TRBJ1-6	NA	NA	TGCGCCAGCAGCCAAGCGGCAGGGTTAAATTCACCCCTCCACTTT	CASSQAAGLNSPLHF
TRBV10-3	12	TRBJ2-7	NA	NA	TGTGCCATCAATAACGGAGGGTACGAGCAGTACTTC	CAINNGGYEQYF
TRBV6-5	15	TRBJ1-1	TRBD1	NA	TGTGCCAGCAGAGGACAGGGGGCGGGAAGCACTGAAGCTTTCTTT	CASRGQGAGSTEAFF
TRBV4-3	13	TRBJ1-2	NA	NA	TGCGCCAGCAGCCAGACTGGGAACTATGGCTACACCTTC	CASSQTGNYGYTF
TRBV5-1	16	TRBJ2-1	TRBD2	NA	TGCGCCAGCAGCTTTACCCCGGGACTAGGGGGGGATGAGCAGTTCTTC	CASSFTPGLGGDEQFF
TRBV6-9	16	TRBJ2-3	TRBD2	NA	TGTGCCAGCAGTTACCCCCCGGCGGGAGGGCATCGAACGCAGTATTTT	CASSYPPAGGHRTQYF
TRBV30	16	TRBJ2-1	TRBD2	NA	TGTGCCTGGAGTGTCTCCTTTAGCGGGAGGGGCAATGAGCAGTTCTTC	CAWSVSFSGRGNEQFF
TRBV6-5	15	TRBJ2-3	TRBD1	NA	TGTGCCAGCAGTTACGGCCAGGGGGGCACAGATACGCAGTATTTT	CASSYGQGGTDTQYF
TRBV18	13	TRBJ1-1	TRBD1	NA	TGTGCCAGCTCACCAAGGGCAGGGGGCGAAGCTTTCTTT	CASSPRAGGEAFF
TRBV27	16	TRBJ2-7	NA	NA	TGTGCCAGCAGTCCCTCCGTGGGAGACCACTCCTACGAGCAGTACTTC	CASSPSVGDHSYEQYF
TRBV27	14	TRBJ2-5	TRBD2	NA	TGTGCCAGCAGTTGGACTAGCGGGATTGAGACCCAGTACTTC	CASSWTSGIETQYF
TRBV5-6	11	TRBJ2-1	NA	NA	TGTGCCAGCAGTTATGGGACAGAGCAGTTCTTC	CASSYGTEQFF
TRBV5-1	15	TRBJ2-7	NA	NA	TGCGCCAGCAGCTTGGAGGGGGGGTCCCGACGGGAGCAGTACTTC	CASSLEGGSRREQYF
TRBV30	15	TRBJ2-6	NA	few	TGTGCCTGGACCTCCGGGGCCTCTGGGGCCAACGTCCTGACTTTC	CAWTSGASGANVLTF
TRBV19	16	TRBJ2-4	TRBD1	NA	TGTGCCAGTAGTAGTCCCGCAGGGGGTGGTGCGGACATTCAGTACTTC	CASSSPAGGGADIQYF
TRBV5-4	14	TRBJ2-2	NA	few	TGTGCCAGCAGCTTACCGGGCACCACCGGGGAGCTGTTTTTT	CASSLPGTTGELFF
TRBV29-1	12	TRBJ1-1	NA	NA	TGCAGCGGGGCCAGCGGGGGCACTGAAGCTTTCTTT	CSGASGGTEAFF
TRBV18	13	TRBJ2-5	NA	NA	TGTGCCAGCTCACCAGTGCAGATAGAGACCCAGTACTTC	CASSPVQIETQYF
TRBV7-3	18	TRBJ2-2	TRBD2	once	TGTGCCAGCAGCCCCCGCGGGGGGGCCGACGTGAACACCGGGGAGCTGTTTTTT	CASSPRGGADVNTGELFF
TRBV5-1	14	TRBJ2-3	NA	NA	TGCGCCAGCAGCTTGGTGGCTAGCACAGATACGCAGTATTTT	CASSLVASTDTQYF
TRBV11-1	13	TRBJ2-7	NA	once	TGTGCCAGCAGCTTAGTACGGGGCCACGAGCAGTACTTC	CASSLVRGHEQYF
TRBV19	12	TRBJ1-1	NA	NA	TGTGCCAGTAATCGGGGATGGACTGAAGCTTTCTTT	CASNRGWTEAFF
TRBV7-9	14	TRBJ1-1	NA	NA	TGTGCCAGCAGCTTAGGAGTCGGGAACACTGAAGCTTTCTTT	CASSLGVGNTEAFF
TRBV5-4	15	TRBJ2-7	NA	NA	TGTGCCAGCAGCCTCGGCGAGGTAGGGGTTTACGAGCAGTACTTC	CASSLGEVGVYEQYF
TRBV27	13	TRBJ2-7	NA	NA	TGTGCCAGCAGTTTCGGGGCCGACTACGAGCAGTACTTC	CASSFGADYEQYF
TRBV18	13	TRBJ1-2	NA	NA	TGTGCCAGCTCACCACTAGGGGTTCGTGGCTACACCTTC	CASSPLGVRGYTF
TRBV19	18	TRBJ2-1	TRBD2	NA	TGTGCCAGTAGTATCCCGACTAGCGGGGGGGGACTCTACAATGAGCAGTTCTTC	CASSIPTSGGGLYNEQFF
TRBV7-2	13	TRBJ1-5	NA	NA	TGTGCCAGCAGCTTGGGCTTCAATCAGCCCCAGCATTTT	CASSLGFNQPQHF
TRBV5-1	16	TRBJ1-4	NA	NA	TGCGCCAGCAGCTTAGTGGGGCCGGGGACTAATGAAAAACTGTTTTTT	CASSLVGPGTNEKLFF
TRBV4-1	17	TRBJ1-1	NA	once	TGCGCCAGCAGCCGAGAGTCTTCCGGGACCCTGGGGACTGAAGCTTTCTTT	CASSRESSGTLGTEAFF
TRBV5-1	14	TRBJ2-7	NA	NA	TGCGCCAGCAGCCCGGACAGCCTCTCCTACGAGCAGTACTTC	CASSPDSLSYEQYF
TRBV11-3	11	TRBJ2-7	NA	NA	TGTGCCAGCAGCCCCAGTTACGAGCAGTACTTC	CASSPSYEQYF
TRBV30	16	TRBJ2-3	TRBD2	NA	TGTGCCTGGAACCCCCGGCTAGCGGGAGCCCCAGATACGCAGTATTTT	CAWNPRLAGAPDTQYF
TRBV11-3	17	TRBJ2-2	TRBD1	NA	TGTGCTTGGCAAAGGGGACAGGGGTTCTTGGGGACCGGGGAGCTGTTTTTT	CAWQRGQGFLGTGELFF
TRBV27	14	TRBJ1-2	NA	NA	TGTGCCAGCGGCCGTGTAGGAGGGAACTATGGCTACACCTTC	CASGRVGGNYGYTF
TRBV7-6	17	TRBJ2-7	TRBD1	NA	TGTGCCAGCAGCCCACGCCCTCGGACAGGTACCTTCTACGAGCAGTACTTC	CASSPRPRTGTFYEQYF
TRBV5-1	16	TRBJ2-7	NA	NA	TGCGCCAGCAGCCCTTATCGGGGCAGGGGTATCTACGAGCAGTACTTC	CASSPYRGRGIYEQYF
TRBV5-6	18	TRBJ2-3	NA	few	TGTGCCAGCACCAAGGCACTTTTTGTGGGCTCTAGCACAGATACGCAGTATTTT	CASTKALFVGSSTDTQYF
TRBV19	15	TRBJ2-7	TRBD1	NA	TGTGCCAGTAGTCCCGGGACAGCTTATTCCTACGAGCAGTACTTC	CASSPGTAYSYEQYF
TRBV15	11	TRBJ2-1	NA	NA	TGTGCCACCAGCAGCCACAATGAGCAGTTCTTC	CATSSHNEQFF
TRBV5-6	12	TRBJ1-1	NA	once	TGTGCCAGCAGCTTGGATGGGGGTGAAGCTTTCTTT	CASSLDGGEAFF
TRBV19	13	TRBJ1-3	NA	NA	TGTGCCAGTAGTCCAGGGCCGGGAAACACCATATATTTT	CASSPGPGNTIYF